The text below deals with one TCR beta chain. The antigen remains undetermined. Trimming cost V 1 base and J 8 bases, with 20 bases left between them. Germline CDR1 LGHNA, CDR2 YSLEER. The CDR3 totals 16 residues. Clones were read by immunoSEQ multiplex PCR, and TCRdb kept only the in-frame ones, dropping some. The table lists about 64,000 clones, 75% to 90% of them singletons. This entry is derived from a study of OX40 agonist ivuxolimab in advanced cancers. Across the whole study: Patients with hepatocellular carcinoma, melanoma, renal cell or head and neck cancer made up the dose-escalation patients. Three patients responded partially, comprising one with hepatocellular carcinoma and two with cutaneous melanoma. Whole-study results and caveats: Individuals who were partial responders at 0.1-3.0 mg/kg had clonal expansion that ranked among the lowest. Researchers report that CD8+ T cells had, on average, more expanded clones than CD4+.

The sequence derives from an adult with an advanced solid tumor such as melanoma, head and neck, liver or kidney cancer. The V and J genes are TRBV4-3 and TRBJ1-2; D possibly corresponds to TRBD1 (5 bases). Sequencing was performed on CD4+ or CD8+ T cells sorted from blood, taken in a trial of the OX40 agonist ivuxolimab. The CDR3 here is CASSQASFGTPGGYTF. The CDR3 DNA follows: TGCGCCAGCAGCCAAGCCTCCTTCGGGACTCCGGGGGGCTACACCTTC.